Sequencing of this T cell receptor beta chain was carried out in a study of shared clonotypes between healthy human individuals. Trimming removed 3 bases from V and 15 bases from J; junction bases left unmatched: 6. CDR1 and CDR2 from the germline V gene are SGDLS and YYNGEE. The CDR3 sequence is 12 residues long. The table came from immunoSEQ multiplex PCR; TCRdb's copy has only in-frame clones and leaves some out. The profile shows approximately 2.5 million clones, around 90% of them singletons. The gene calls are TRBV9 and TRBJ1-6; TRBD1 matches at 7 bases. The origin of this receptor is a man in his late teens or twenties in good health. Sequencing was carried out using naive CD4+ T cells sorted from blood. The sample's subset: CD45RA+ positively selected. The CDR3 nucleotides are TGTGCCAGCAGCGCCCTCACAGGGGTCCTCCACTTT. Its translation: CASSALTGVLHF.